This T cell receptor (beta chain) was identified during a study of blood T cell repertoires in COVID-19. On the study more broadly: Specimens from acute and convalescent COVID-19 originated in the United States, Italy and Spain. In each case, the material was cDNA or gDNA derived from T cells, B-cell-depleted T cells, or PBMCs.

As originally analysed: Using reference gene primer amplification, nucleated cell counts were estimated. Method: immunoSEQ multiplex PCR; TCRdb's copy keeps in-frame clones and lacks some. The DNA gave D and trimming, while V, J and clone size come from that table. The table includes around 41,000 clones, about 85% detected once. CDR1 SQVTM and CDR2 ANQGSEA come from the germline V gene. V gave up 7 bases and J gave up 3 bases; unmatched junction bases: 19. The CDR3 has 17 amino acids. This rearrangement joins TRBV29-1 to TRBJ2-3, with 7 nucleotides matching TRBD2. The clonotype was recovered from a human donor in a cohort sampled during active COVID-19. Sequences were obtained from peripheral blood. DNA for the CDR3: TGCAGCGCCGGGGGAGTCAGGGAGGCGCGGGGGACAGATACGCAGTATTTT. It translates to CSAGGVREARGTDTQYF.